Below are 30 T cell receptor beta chains sequenced from a single sample in a study of CD8 T cells in ankylosing spondylitis. Their specific antigens are unknown. One entry per CDR3 protein results from TCRdb running MiXCR on the 5' RACE reads. This sample yields 450,000 to 550,000 distinct CDR3 sequences, of which about 5.2% are seen a single time; around 3.5% belongs to the top ten. The study, taken as a whole, reports: Apparently characteristic of ankylosing spondylitis blood was a TCR beta motif (fewer than 10 highly homologous variants).

Sequencing used blood, either unsorted or a sorted T cell fraction (not recorded which). These receptors originate from a male donor with ankylosing spondylitis.

V usage is TRBV9 and J usage is TRBJ2-7, with D perhaps TRBD2 (6 bases). The germline V gene encodes CDR1 SGDLS and CDR2 YYNGEE. Trimming removed 0 bases from V and 4 bases from J, with 11 bases in between. This CDR3 contains 14 residues. The CDR3 region has the DNA TGTGCCAGCAGCGTAGGACTAGAAATGTACGAGCAGTACTTC. Its protein is CASSVGLEMYEQYF.

Many counts were recorded for this clonotype. The rearrangement links TRBV5-1 to TRBJ1-2; D call uncertain. The V gene's germline CDR1 is SGHRS and CDR2 YFSETQ. CDR3 length: 15 residues. V was cut by 1 base and J by 7 bases, with 17 bases left in between. For the CDR3, the DNA is TGCGCCAGCAGCTTGTCGTCGGCAGGAGGTCGTGGCTACACCTTC. As protein: CASSLSSAGGRGYTF.

This clonotype was picked up many times. The chain has TRBV4-2 and TRBJ1-2; D gene unclear. With 3 bases removed from V and 2 bases from J, the gap between germline ends came to 10 bases. The CDR3 is made up of 14 amino acids. Germline V gene sequence: CDR1 LGHNA, CDR2 YNFKEQ. The CDR3 spells CASSHSEGNYGYTF. CDR3 bases: TGTGCCAGCAGCCATAGTGAAGGGAACTATGGCTACACCTTC.

This clonotype was picked up many times. Written as DNA, the CDR3 is TGCAGTGCTAGAGGGGCATTGGGGCAGGAAGAAAAACTGTTTTTT. It specifies CSARGALGQEEKLFF. The chain uses TRBV20-1 and TRBJ1-4; weak D call: TRBD1 (5 bases). This CDR3 is 15 amino acids long. Trimming removed 1 base from V and 8 bases from J, with 17 bases in between. Germline V gene data show CDR1 as DFQATT and CDR2 as SNEGSKA (reference sequence).

This clonotype was recorded at least ten times. A read error may produce the germline difference seen at one junction end. This chain uses TRBV7-7 with TRBJ2-5; the D gene is possibly TRBD1 (6 bases). In germline, CDR1 is SSHAT, CDR2 FNYEAQ (reference sequence). The CDR3 runs 14 residues. CDR3 DNA sequence: TGTGCTAGCAGCTACACAGGGTACCAAGAGACCCAGTACTTC. Its translation: CASSYTGYQETQYF.

This clonotype came up many times. The chain employs TRBV12-3 or TRBV12-4 and TRBJ1-5, with D perhaps TRBD1 (5 bases). CDR3 length: 18 amino acids. V dropped 6 bases and J dropped 0 bases, with 21 bases sitting between them. The CDR3, as DNA: TGTGCCAGCAGCCCGGGGCCAGCACCAAGTTATAGCAATCAGCCCCAGCATTTT. Translating it yields CASSPGPAPSYSNQPQHF.

Ten or more counts support this clonotype. The chain links TRBV7-9 to TRBJ2-1; no clear D. Trimming removed 6 bases at V and 7 bases at J, with 10 bases between. The CDR3 loop spans 12 amino acids. Germline CDR1 SEHNR, CDR2 FQNEAQ (reference sequence). CDR3 DNA sequence: TGTGCCAGCAGGCGGTTTTGGAATGAGCAGTTCTTC. This encodes CASRRFWNEQFF.

This clonotype was seen many times. The gene calls are TRBV7-9 and TRBJ1-1, with D possibly matching TRBD1 (6 bases). The CDR3 length is 12 residues. The germline V gene has CDR1 SEHNR and CDR2 FQNEAQ (reference sequence). The V and J ends lost 5 bases and 7 bases respectively, with 11 bases between them. CDR3 sequence reads: CASSPGQNEAFF. DNA for the CDR3: TGTGCCAGCAGCCCCGGACAGAATGAAGCTTTCTTT.

This clonotype was detected ten times or more. This sequence joins TRBV28 and TRBJ2-3; D possibly corresponds to TRBD2 (6 bases). Germline lookup yields CDR1 MDHEN and CDR2 SYDVKM. The CDR3 has 16 residues. Trimming left V 8 bases short and J 4 bases short, with 22 bases between. CDR3 sequence reads: CASLREGLLESDTQYF. DNA for the CDR3: TGTGCCAGCCTCCGCGAAGGACTACTAGAATCAGATACGCAGTATTTT.

This clonotype was seen repeatedly, ten times or more. The chain recombines TRBV7-8 with TRBJ2-5, with 11 positions matching TRBD2. The ends lost 2 bases at V and 4 bases at J; junction bases unmatched: 0. The CDR3 length is 14 residues. CDR1 SGHVS and CDR2 FQNEAQ come from the germline V gene. The CDR3 DNA reads as TGTGCCAGCAGCTTAACTAGCGGGAGAGAGACCCAGTACTTC. Residues: CASSLTSGRETQYF. The variable domain in full, with the rest retrieved from reference TRBV7-8 and TRBJ2-5, is GAGVSQSPRYKVAKRGQDVALRCDPISGHVSLFWYQQALGQGPEFLTYFQNEAQLDKSGLPSDRFFAERPEGSVSTLKIQRTQQEDSAVYLCASSLTSGRETQYFGPGTRLLVL.

In its sample, this clonotype was seen many times. J is TRBJ2-1 and V is TRBV5-1; no firm D call. The CDR3 covers 13 residues. Germline values: CDR1 SGHRS, CDR2 YFSETQ. The V gene lost 5 bases and the J gene lost 3 bases, with 9 bases spanning the gap. Here the CDR3 reads CASRGQDYNEQFF. CDR3 bases: TGCGCCAGCAGGGGCCAGGACTACAATGAGCAGTTCTTC.

This clonotype occurred many times. The J gene is TRBJ1-3, the V gene TRBV9; D unclear. Germline CDR1 reads SGDLS; CDR2 reads YYNGEE. The CDR3 covers 13 residues. Trimming left V 3 bases short and J 2 bases short, with 6 bases between. The CDR3 DNA is TGTGCCAGCAGCGCACTCACTGGAAACACCATATATTTT. This translates into CASSALTGNTIYF. Full variable domain (outside the CDR3, taken from reference TRBV9 and TRBJ1-3): DSGVTQTPKHLITATGQRVTLRCSPRSGDLSVYWYQQSLDQGLQFLIQYYNGEERAKGNILERFSAQQFPDLHSELNLSSLELGDSALYFCASSALTGNTIYFGEGSWLTVV.

Ten or more counts support this clonotype. This rearrangement joins TRBV5-1 to TRBJ2-7, with 10 nucleotides matching TRBD2. Germline-derived CDR1 and CDR2 are SGHRS and YFSETQ. This CDR3 is 16 amino acids long. Unmatched junction bases numbered 9, after V lost 3 bases and J lost 3 bases. The CDR3 region has the DNA TGCGCCAGCAGCTCGACCCTAGCGGGAGTCAGCTACGAGCAGTACTTC. Encoded protein: CASSSTLAGVSYEQYF.

The rearrangement uses TRBV28 and TRBJ2-4; D is undetermined. Trimming pared 6 bases from V and 0 bases from J, leaving 15 bases between. The CDR3 sequence is 16 residues long. Germline CDR1 reads MDHEN; CDR2 reads SYDVKM. In nucleotides, the CDR3 is TGTGCCAGCAGCCCCACACGGTACCGAGCCAAAAACATTCAGTACTTC. It encodes CASSPTRYRAKNIQYF.

The J gene is TRBJ2-3, the V gene TRBV9; 7 bases agree with TRBD2. V shed 0 bases, J shed 2 bases, and the junction held 6 bases outside the gene matches. The CDR3 runs 16 residues. The germline V gene has CDR1 SGDLS and CDR2 YYNGEE. Written as DNA, the CDR3 is TGTGCCAGCAGCGTAGGGGGGGGTCCCTCCACAGATACGCAGTATTTT. It is translated as CASSVGGGPSTDTQYF.

This clonotype came up many times. The rearrangement uses TRBV5-1 and TRBJ2-1; 8 bases are a match to TRBD1. Germline lookup yields CDR1 SGHRS and CDR2 YFSETQ. CDR3 size: 14 residues. Trimming at V came to 4 bases and at J to 6 bases, leaving 6 bases not matched to a gene. The CDR3, as DNA: TGCGCCAGCAGCCCTAGGACAGGGTCCAATGAGCAGTTCTTC. It is translated as CASSPRTGSNEQFF.

This clonotype appeared a few times. This sequence joins TRBV6-2 or TRBV6-3 and TRBJ2-1; D gene unclear. V lost 5 bases and J lost 4, with 15 bases in between. Germline V gene sequence: CDR1 MNHEY, CDR2 SVGEGT. CDR3 length equals 15 residues. The CDR3 sequence is CASSPLAFIYNEQFF. CDR3 nucleotides: TGTGCCAGCAGTCCACTGGCGTTTATTTACAATGAGCAGTTCTTC.

This clonotype came up a few times. This rearrangement joins TRBV4-1 to TRBJ2-7, with D perhaps matching TRBD1 or TRBD2 (6 bases each). CDR3 length: 19 amino acids. V was trimmed by 0 bases and J by 0 bases, leaving 21 bases between them. Per the germline V gene, CDR1 is MGHRA and CDR2 is YSYEKL. CDR3 DNA sequence: TGCGCCAGCAGCCAAGATAATAACCCGGGGGCTTACTTCTCCTACGAGCAGTACTTC. It translates to CASSQDNNPGAYFSYEQYF.

At least ten counts were recorded for this clonotype. The chain is built from TRBV9 and TRBJ1-6; the D gene is possibly TRBD1 (5 bases). The CDR3 consists of 15 residues. The V end lost 0 bases, the J end lost 7 bases, and 11 bases lay between the germline ends. Germline loops: CDR1 SGDLS, CDR2 YYNGEE. The CDR3 spells CASSVGGTMNSPLHF. CDR3 sequence (DNA): TGTGCCAGCAGCGTAGGCGGGACGATGAATTCACCCCTCCACTTT.

This clonotype turned up a few times. V is TRBV11-2 and J is TRBJ1-1; D unclear. V was clipped by 5 bases and J by 6 bases, with 10 bases between them. CDR3 length: 12 amino acids. Germline-derived CDR1 and CDR2 are SGHAT and FQNNGV. The CDR3 region is CASSTAWSEAFF. Here the CDR3 DNA reads TGTGCCAGCAGCACAGCGTGGTCTGAAGCTTTCTTT. Complete variable domain (other parts from reference TRBV11-2 and TRBJ1-1): EAGVAQSPRYKIIEKRQSVAFWCNPISGHATLYWYQQILGQGPKLLIQFQNNGVVDDSQLPKDRFSAERLKGVDSTLKIQPAKLEDSAVYLCASSTAWSEAFFGQGTRLTVV.

This clonotype was found a few times. The V call is TRBV14, the J call TRBJ1-2, with D unresolved. The CDR3 has 16 residues. Trimming pared 0 bases from V and 0 bases from J, leaving 11 bases between. Germline V gene data show CDR1 as SGHDN and CDR2 as FVKESK. DNA for the CDR3: TGTGCCAGCAGCCAAGATCCTTACAGAACTAACTATGGCTACACCTTC. Its translation: CASSQDPYRTNYGYTF.

This clonotype was counted only a few times. The chain recombines TRBV20-1 with TRBJ1-1; 10 positions match TRBD1. This CDR3 region has 15 residues. Trimming at V came to 4 bases and at J to 2 bases, leaving 7 bases not matched to a gene. From germline, CDR1 is DFQATT and CDR2 SNEGSKA (reference sequence). Here the CDR3 reads CSANDRDRGNTEAFF. In nucleotides, the CDR3 is TGCAGTGCTAACGACCGGGACAGGGGAAACACTGAAGCTTTCTTT.

The chain joins TRBV11-3 to TRBJ2-7; 9 bases line up with TRBD1. CDR3 length: 15 residues. V shed 3 bases, J shed 0 bases, and the junction held 3 bases outside the gene matches. Germline lookup yields CDR1 SGHNT and CDR2 YENEEA. DNA of the CDR3: TGTGCCAGCAGCTTGGGACAGGGAAACTCCTACGAGCAGTACTTC. It codes for CASSLGQGNSYEQYF.

For the CDR3, the DNA is TGCAGTGCTAGAGTGACTGCTAATCAGCCCCAGCATTTT. It is translated as CSARVTANQPQHF. V gene TRBV20-1 combines with J gene TRBJ1-5; no clear D gene. The germline V and J ends were trimmed by 1 base and 4 bases, with 8 bases remaining between them. The V gene's germline CDR1 is DFQATT and CDR2 SNEGSKA (reference sequence). This CDR3 region has 13 residues.

In its sample, this clonotype was seen many times. The chain uses TRBV12-5 and TRBJ1-2, with a weak D call TRBD1 (5 bases). V was clipped by 5 bases and J by 10 bases, with 17 bases between them. Germline V gene data show CDR1 as LGHNT and CDR2 as FRNRAP. The CDR3 has 13 residues. The CDR3 DNA reads TGTGCTAGTGGTACCCGCCAGGGAACCCACTACACCTTC. Its translation: CASGTRQGTHYTF.

This clonotype was observed many times. The chain carries TRBV6-5 and TRBJ1-1; TRBD1 is a possible D gene (5 bases). The germline V gene encodes CDR1 MNHEY and CDR2 SVGAGI. Trimming removed 4 bases at V and 2 bases at J, with 17 bases between. The CDR3 is made up of 16 amino acids. DNA for the CDR3: TGTGCCAGCAGTTCCTGGGGAGGGGTGATTAACACTGAAGCTTTCTTT. It encodes CASSSWGGVINTEAFF.

Details on this clonotype: A read error may be the cause here, since a much bigger clone is one base away. This chain links TRBV5-1 with TRBJ2-7; 11 bases fit TRBD2. The CDR3 runs 15 residues. Germline CDR1 and CDR2: SGHRS and YFSETQ. The CDR3 spells CSSSTGTSGLNEQYF. CDR3 coding DNA: TGCTCCAGCAGCACCGGGACTAGCGGTCTAAACGAGCAGTACTTC. The whole variable domain, filled in from reference TRBV5-1 and TRBJ2-7, reads KAGVTQTPRYLIKTRGQQVTLSCSPISGHRSVSWYQQTPGQGLQFLFEYFSETQRNKGNFPGRFSGRQFSNSRSEMNVSTLELGDSALYLCSSSTGTSGLNEQYFGPGTRLTVT.

V usage is TRBV3-1 and J usage is TRBJ2-3, with 7 bases aligning to TRBD1. V shed 4 bases, J shed 2 bases, and the junction held 9 bases outside the gene matches. CDR3 length: 16 amino acids. Germline V gene lookup returns CDR1 LGHDT and CDR2 YNNKEL (reference sequence). The CDR3 nucleotides read TGTGCCAGCAGCCTACGGACAGGTCGTACCACAGATACGCAGTATTTT. Translation gives CASSLRTGRTTDTQYF.

V is TRBV18 and J is TRBJ2-3; tentatively, D is TRBD2 (5 bases). Trimming shortened V by 1 base and J by 0 bases, and 11 bases separated the two germline ends. Germline V gives CDR1 KGHSH, CDR2 LQKENI. The CDR3 extends over 16 amino acids. CDR3 sequence reads: CASSPRVGVSTDTQYF. DNA of the CDR3: TGTGCCAGCTCACCACGGGTCGGGGTGAGCACAGATACGCAGTATTTT.

This clonotype was seen at least ten times. The chain recombines TRBV28 with TRBJ1-2; weak D call: TRBD1 (5 bases). The germline V gene encodes CDR1 MDHEN and CDR2 SYDVKM. There are 15 residues in the CDR3. V lost 3 bases, J lost 3 bases, and 14 bases lay in between. The CDR3 is CASSFPGIEDYGYTF. The CDR3 DNA reads TGTGCCAGCAGTTTCCCAGGGATAGAGGACTATGGCTACACCTTC.